These 22 T cell receptor beta chains share one sample of origin, sequenced in a study of T cells after yellow fever vaccination (dated by TCRdb to about 2019). Interpreted using the paper, the treatment or condition label stands for: live attenuated yellow fever vaccine strain. The method behind the library was 5' RACE. Reads for this sample came from an Illumina HiSeq 2500. The raw public data were reprocessed by TCRdb itself: fastp quality trimming at Q25, MiXCR clonotype calling, in-frame beta chains only. Duplicate CDR3 protein sequences are folded into a single record with the most common DNA and genes. The sample table records some 70,000 distinct CDR3 sequences; less than 8.5% of these occur just once. More than 35% of the sample is taken by the ten largest. The input for sequencing was CD8+ T cells sorted from PBMCs, taken roughly seven weeks after the first yellow fever vaccination. The receptors were sampled from a man younger than 30 who received the YFV17D yellow fever vaccine.

This clonotype was seen a few times. CDR3 residues: CASSFWTTNEQFF. CDR3 DNA sequence: TGTGCCAGCAGCTTTTGGACTACCAATGAGCAGTTCTTC. The genes are TRBV5-5 and TRBJ2-1; a possible D gene is TRBD2 (6 bases). CDR1 is SGHKS, CDR2 YYEKEE, per germline (reference sequence). Trimming removed 2 bases from V and 6 bases from J, with 9 bases in between. CDR3 length: 13 residues.

The V call is TRBV7-7, the J call TRBJ2-5; 13 bases map to TRBD2. The CDR3 contains 15 residues. J lost 2 bases, V lost 7 bases, and 4 bases had no gene match. Per the germline V gene, CDR1 is SSHAT and CDR2 is FNYEAQ (reference sequence). For the CDR3, the DNA is TGTGCCAGCACCTGGACTAGCGGGGGTCAAGAGACCCAGTACTTC. It encodes CASTWTSGGQETQYF.

The chain carries TRBV23-1 and TRBJ2-5; D call uncertain. TRBV23-1 carries the ORF label, with uncertain function. This CDR3 region has 12 residues. Trimming removed 1 base from V and 4 bases from J, with 4 bases in between. The CDR3 loop is CASSQFRETQYF. CDR3 DNA: TGCGCCAGCAGTCAATTCAGAGAGACCCAGTACTTC.

There are many counts of this clonotype. DNA for the CDR3: TGCAGCTCTTGGGGGGCAGGTGGGAATGAGCAGTTCTTC. Translating gives CSSWGAGGNEQFF. This chain connects TRBV29-1 to TRBJ2-1; D tentatively reads TRBD1 or TRBD2 (6 bases each). This CDR3 spans 13 amino acids. The germline V gene has CDR1 SQVTM and CDR2 ANQGSEA. Trimming pared 8 bases from V and 7 bases from J, leaving 18 bases between.

The chain uses TRBV12-5 and TRBJ2-1; D perhaps matches TRBD1 (8 bases). The CDR3 loop spans 17 amino acids. V was pared by 3 bases and J by 7 bases, with 22 bases between. CDR1 is LGHNT and CDR2 is FRNRAP in the germline V gene. The CDR3 DNA sequence: TGTGCTAGTGGTTTCATCGAGGACAGGGAGGGTAGAAATGAGCAGTTCTTC. Amino acid sequence: CASGFIEDREGRNEQFF.

This clonotype was picked up a small number of times. The rearrangement links TRBV4-1 to TRBJ2-1; possible D gene TRBD1, 6 bases. Deletions cut 4 bases from V and 3 bases from J, with 16 bases between. The CDR3 spans 16 residues. In germline, CDR1 is MGHRA, CDR2 YSYEKL. The CDR3 region is CASSRVTGGNYNEQFF. The DNA of the CDR3 is TGCGCCAGCAGCCGGGTGACAGGCGGCAACTACAATGAGCAGTTCTTC.

This clonotype showed up many times. The chain couples TRBV27 to TRBJ2-3; TRBD2 aligns across 12 bases. Germline CDR1 is MNHEY and CDR2 is SMNVEV (reference sequence). V trimming: 4 bases; J trimming: 2 bases; junction bases outside the gene matches: 4. This CDR3 is built from 16 residues. CDR3 region: CASSSTSGGFTDTQYF. As DNA, the CDR3 is TGTGCCAGCAGTTCTACTAGCGGGGGGTTCACAGATACGCAGTATTTT.

This clonotype was found many times. The chain couples TRBV3-1 to TRBJ2-3; D is perhaps TRBD2 (6 bases). The CDR3 consists of 16 residues. V was clipped by 4 bases and J by 0 bases, with 14 bases between them. Germline V gene sequence: CDR1 LGHDT, CDR2 YNNKEL (reference sequence). The CDR3 DNA reads TGTGCCAGCAGCCCAGGCGCGGGGTCTAGCACAGATACGCAGTATTTT. Amino acids: CASSPGAGSSTDTQYF.

This clonotype was counted many times. The chain is built from TRBV12-3 or TRBV12-4 and TRBJ1-1; D remains unclear. This CDR3 is 12 amino acids long. V was pared by 7 bases and J by 5 bases, with 11 bases between. DNA for the CDR3: TGTGCCAGCACCGAGGCGGGAACTGAAGCTTTCTTT. Its protein product is CASTEAGTEAFF.

This clonotype was found a few times. This rearrangement joins TRBV11-2 to TRBJ1-5; D call uncertain. V lost 1 base to trimming and J lost 1 base, with 14 bases between them. CDR3 length: 17 residues. CDR1 is SGHAT and CDR2 is FQNNGV in the germline V gene. CDR3 sequence reads: CASSLVPAQRSNQPQHF. The CDR3 nucleotides are TGTGCCAGCAGCTTAGTTCCGGCTCAGCGGAGCAATCAGCCCCAGCATTTT.

This clonotype has more than one count but fewer than ten. The chain couples TRBV10-3 to TRBJ1-3; TRBD1 matches 9 bases. The trim removed 3 bases at V and 4 bases at J, leaving 7 bases unmatched. This CDR3 region has 16 residues. Per germline, CDR1 ENHRY and CDR2 SYGVKD. CDR3 sequence: CAISEEQGAFGNTIYF. As DNA, the CDR3 is TGTGCCATCAGTGAAGAACAGGGGGCGTTCGGAAACACCATATATTTT.

This clonotype was counted at least ten times. This chain uses TRBV7-8 with TRBJ2-7; D is ambiguous. This CDR3 contains 14 residues. Per germline, CDR1 SGHVS and CDR2 FQNEAQ. The V gene lost 1 base and the J gene lost 1 base, with 8 bases spanning the gap. The CDR3 bases are TGTGCCAGCAGCTTAGGGACGACATCCTACGAGCAGTACGTC. It translates to CASSLGTTSYEQYV.

The rearrangement joins TRBV5-1 to TRBJ2-3; 9 bases match TRBD2. Trimming removed 4 bases from V and 0 bases from J; junction bases left unmatched: 3. The germline CDR1 and CDR2 sequences are SGHRS and YFSETQ. The CDR3 has 15 residues. This CDR3 is CASSRGLASTDTQYF. The CDR3, as DNA: TGCGCCAGCAGCCGAGGACTAGCGAGCACAGATACGCAGTATTTT.

This clonotype was counted ten times or more. V gene TRBV20-1 combines with J gene TRBJ2-3; 8 nucleotides align to TRBD2. Germline trimming cut 7 bases from V and 3 bases from J; bases unmatched to any gene: 12. The CDR3 runs to 15 residues. The germline V gene has CDR1 DFQATT and CDR2 SNEGSKA (reference sequence). CDR3 residues: CSVEDGGEGTDTQYF. The CDR3 nucleotides read TGCAGTGTTGAGGACGGGGGGGAAGGGACAGATACGCAGTATTTT.

This chain joins TRBV5-4 and TRBJ1-1; TRBD1 matches 11 bases. Germline V gives CDR1 SGHNT, CDR2 YYREEE (reference sequence). J was trimmed by 1 base and V by 0 bases; bases with no gene match: 8. The CDR3 is made up of 18 amino acids. CDR3 in DNA: TGTGCCAGCAGCTTGGAGGGACAGGGGGTCCTGAAGAACACTGAAGCTTTCTTT. Translating it yields CASSLEGQGVLKNTEAFF.

Many counts were recorded for this clonotype. The chain links TRBV6-2 or TRBV6-3 to TRBJ2-7, with D tentatively TRBD1 or TRBD2 (6 bases each). Germline-derived CDR1 and CDR2 are MNHEY and SVGEGT. CDR3 length equals 13 residues. Trimming took 2 bases from V and 6 from J, leaving 11 bases between them. This chain's CDR3 is CASSYRGALEQYV. CDR3 in DNA: TGTGCCAGCAGTTACAGGGGGGCCCTCGAGCAGTACGTC.

This clonotype was observed many times. This chain links TRBV7-2 with TRBJ2-5; possibly TRBD2 for D (6 bases). Germline CDR1 and CDR2: SGHTA and FQGNSA. V was shortened by 2 bases and J by 1 base, with 11 bases between the two germline ends. This CDR3 comprises 15 residues. The CDR3 region has the DNA TGTGCCAGCAGCTTATGGCGGGGCCTCCAAGAGACCCAGTACTTC. Protein: CASSLWRGLQETQYF.

This clonotype was seen many times. The V and J genes are TRBV6-5 and TRBJ2-3; a weak D match, TRBD2 (6 bases). This CDR3 has 14 residues. V dropped 10 bases and J dropped 4 bases, with 18 bases sitting between them. CDR1 is MNHEY and CDR2 is SVGAGI in the germline V gene. The CDR3 loop reads CAIPGTLGADTQYF. DNA of the CDR3: TGTGCCATCCCCGGGACTTTGGGCGCAGATACGCAGTATTTT.

In this sample, this clonotype turned up many times. V usage is TRBV11-3 and J usage is TRBJ2-3, with D perhaps matching TRBD1 (6 bases). CDR3 length equals 19 residues. V was trimmed by 1 base and J by 0 bases, leaving 20 bases between them. In germline, CDR1 is SGHNT, CDR2 YENEEA. In DNA form, the CDR3 reads TGTGCCAGCAGCTTAGGACAGGCCACTTTCGGATATAGCACAGATACGCAGTATTTT. Amino acids: CASSLGQATFGYSTDTQYF. The whole variable domain, filled in from reference TRBV11-3 and TRBJ2-3, reads EAGVVQSPRYKIIEKKQPVAFWCNPISGHNTLYWYLQNLGQGPELLIRYENEEAVDDSQLPKDRFSAERLKGVDSTLKIQPAELGDSAVYLCASSLGQATFGYSTDTQYFGPGTRLTVL.

The V call is TRBV12-3 or TRBV12-4, the J call TRBJ2-1; TRBD2 matches at 15 bases. This CDR3 has 15 amino acids. V shed 6 bases, J shed 6 bases, and the junction held 3 bases outside the gene matches. The CDR3, as DNA: TGTGCCAGCAGCGGGACTAGCGGGGGGATCAATGAGCAGTTCTTC. Translated, it gives CASSGTSGGINEQFF.

This clonotype was recorded a few times. The CDR3 DNA reads TGCAGTCCCGTTGGCGACCCATCAACGGGGGCTAACTATGGCTACACCTTC. Residues: CSPVGDPSTGANYGYTF. The chain is built from TRBV20-1 and TRBJ1-2, with D possibly being TRBD1 (5 bases). The CDR3 runs to 17 residues. CDR1 is DFQATT, CDR2 SNEGSKA, per germline (reference sequence). Trimming pared 8 bases from V and 0 bases from J, leaving 25 bases between.

This clonotype has a count of ten or more. V and J are TRBV24-1 and TRBJ2-1; 9 nucleotides align to TRBD1. The CDR3 runs to 22 residues. After removal of 4 bases from V and 8 bases from J, the junction contained 29 bases not matched to a gene. Germline V gene lookup returns CDR1 KGHDR and CDR2 SFDVKD. CDR3 bases: TGTGCCACCAGTGACAAAGCCGGGACAGGGACCGCCTCCGCCTATTTTTGGGATGAGCAGTTCTTC. The encoded protein is CATSDKAGTGTASAYFWDEQFF.